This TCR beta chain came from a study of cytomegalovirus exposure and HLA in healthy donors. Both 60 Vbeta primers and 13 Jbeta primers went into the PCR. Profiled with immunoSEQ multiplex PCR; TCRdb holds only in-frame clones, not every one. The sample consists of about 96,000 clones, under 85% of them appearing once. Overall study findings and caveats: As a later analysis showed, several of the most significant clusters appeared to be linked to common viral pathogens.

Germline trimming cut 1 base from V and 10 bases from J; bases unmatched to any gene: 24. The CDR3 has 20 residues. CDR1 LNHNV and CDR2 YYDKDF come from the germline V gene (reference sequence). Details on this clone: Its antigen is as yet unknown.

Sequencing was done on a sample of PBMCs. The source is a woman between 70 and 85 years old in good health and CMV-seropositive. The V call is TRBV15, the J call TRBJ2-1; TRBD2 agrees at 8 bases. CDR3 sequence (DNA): TGTGCCACCAGCAGAGGGGGTATTAGCGGGGTGAGGGGACGGGGGGGGGAGCAGTTCTTC. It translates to CATSRGGISGVRGRGGEQFF.